This T cell receptor (beta chain) was documented in a study of blood T cell repertoires in COVID-19. Study-wide context: COVID-19 samples from acute and convalescent phases originated in the United States, Italy and Spain. Sources were T cells, B-cell-depleted T cells, or PBMCs; the material itself was cDNA or gDNA.

Data came from immunoSEQ multiplex PCR; TCRdb stores just in-frame clones and leaves some out. The table records about 400,000 clones, 80% to 90% of them present only once. Germline assignment: CDR1 SSHAT and CDR2 FNYEAQ (reference sequence). This CDR3 spans 19 amino acids. After removal of 5 bases from V and 3 bases from J, the junction contained 9 bases not matched to a gene. The sample was PBMCs or T cells enriched from blood (not recorded which). The chain employs TRBV7-7 and TRBJ2-6; 14 bases match TRBD2. The clonotype comes from a man between 40 and 49 years old in a cohort exposed to, infected with or recovered from COVID-19 (not recorded which). The CDR3 here is CASSPIPGLAGVGANVLTF. CDR3 coding DNA: TGTGCCAGCAGCCCCATACCGGGACTAGCGGGAGTTGGGGCCAACGTCCTGACTTTC.